The 30 T cell receptor beta chains listed next were all sequenced from one sample in a study of shared clonotypes between healthy human individuals. Using immunoSEQ multiplex PCR, the repertoire was profiled, and TCRdb retains in-frame clones only, with some absent. In the table there are over a million clones, around three quarters of which are singletons. The sample consisted of memory CD4+ T cells from PBMCs. The subset denotes: CD45RA-negative fraction. The receptor source for this set is a man aged 18-30 years in good health. Some clones in this sample may be carry-over from other donors' samples.

The genes are TRBV2 and TRBJ2-1, with D uncertain. Germline lookup yields CDR1 SNHLY and CDR2 FYNNEI. The CDR3 consists of 14 residues. Trimming cost V 6 bases and J 3 bases, with 12 bases left between them. The CDR3 DNA reads as TGTGCCAGCAGGGAATTGGACCACTACAATGAGCAGTTCTTC. Translated: CASRELDHYNEQFF. The variable domain in full, completed from reference TRBV2 and TRBJ2-1, reads EPEVTQTPSHQVTQMGQEVILRCVPISNHLYFYWYRQILGQKVEFLVSFYNNEISEKSEIFDDQFSVERPDGSNFTLKIRSTKLEDSAMYFCASRELDHYNEQFFGPGTRLTVL.

This clone was counted only a few times. The V gene is TRBV7-9, the J gene TRBJ2-3; 7 bases align to TRBD1. Germline loops: CDR1 SEHNR, CDR2 FQNEAQ (reference sequence). V shed 5 bases and J 0 bases; nucleotides not matched to a gene: 8. The length of the CDR3 is 16 residues. DNA of the CDR3: TGTGCCAGCAGCCTACAGGGGTTTACTAGCACAGATACGCAGTATTTT. Amino acid sequence: CASSLQGFTSTDTQYF.

The table lists this clone with many counts. In DNA, the CDR3 is TGTGCATCCCAAAGCGGGAGTGCCCTCCGGAACACCGGGGAGCTGTTTTTT. It translates to CASQSGSALRNTGELFF. The genes are TRBV19 and TRBJ2-2; 8 nucleotides match TRBD2. The CDR3 loop spans 17 amino acids. Germline loops: CDR1 LNHDA, CDR2 SQIVND (reference sequence).

V gene TRBV28 combines with J gene TRBJ2-1, with D perhaps assigned TRBD1 or TRBD2 (5 bases each). This CDR3 contains 16 residues. The germline V and J ends were trimmed by 3 bases and 7 bases, with 19 bases remaining between them. Germline CDR1 reads MDHEN; CDR2 reads SYDVKM. CDR3 in amino acids: CASSFPSAGAWNEQFF. The CDR3 nucleotides are TGTGCCAGCAGTTTCCCCTCTGCCGGGGCTTGGAATGAGCAGTTCTTC. Full variable domain (rest looked up from reference TRBV28 and TRBJ2-1): DVKVTQSSRYLVKRTGEKVFLECVQDMDHENMFWYRQDPGLGLRLIYFSYDVKMKEKGDIPEGYSVSREKKERFSLILESASTNQTSMYLCASSFPSAGAWNEQFFGPGTRLTVL.

The CDR3 sequence: CASSLGANQETQYF. The CDR3 DNA is TGTGCCAGCAGTCTCGGGGCAAACCAAGAGACCCAGTACTTC. The chain carries TRBV6-6 and TRBJ2-5; TRBD1 or TRBD2 may be the D gene (5 bases each). The CDR3 consists of 14 residues. V shed 5 bases and J shed 0 bases, with 10 bases lying between them. CDR1 and CDR2 from the germline V gene are MNHNY and SVGAGI (reference sequence).

J is TRBJ2-1 and V is TRBV5-4, with TRBD2 matching over 9 bases. Germline V lookup: CDR1 SGHNT, CDR2 YYREEE (reference sequence). J was trimmed by 3 bases and V by 4 bases; bases with no gene match: 11. The CDR3 extends over 17 amino acids. Here the CDR3 reads CASSPTTTSGFYNEQFF. DNA for the CDR3: TGTGCCAGCAGCCCAACCACTACTAGCGGGTTCTACAATGAGCAGTTCTTC. The complete variable domain, with remaining parts taken from reference TRBV5-4 and TRBJ2-1, reads ETGVTQSPTHLIKTRGQQVTLRCSSQSGHNTVSWYQQALGQGPQFIFQYYREEENGRGNFPPRFSGLQFPNYSSELNVNALELDDSALYLCASSPTTTSGFYNEQFFGPGTRLTVL.

This clone showed up just a few times. The CDR3 sequence is CASSESGVREQYF. Written as DNA, the CDR3 is TGTGCCAGCAGTGAATCGGGGGTTCGGGAGCAGTACTTC. The chain has TRBV25-1 and TRBJ2-5; D perhaps matches TRBD2 (6 bases). The V end was cut by 1 base, the J end by 11 bases, with 14 bases between. This CDR3 has 13 residues. In germline, CDR1 is MGHDK, CDR2 SYGVNS.

The rearrangement uses TRBV28 and TRBJ1-2; D gene ambiguous. The germline V gene has CDR1 MDHEN and CDR2 SYDVKM. Trimming removed 7 bases from V and 5 bases from J, with 11 bases in between. The CDR3 length is 12 residues. CDR3 in DNA: TGTGCCAGCACCCCAGACCGATATGGCTACACCTTC. Translation: CASTPDRYGYTF.

Written as DNA, the CDR3 is TGTGCCATCAGTGAGTCGATGGCTCAGGGGGCATGGAGTGAAAAACTGTTTTTT. Its translation is CAISESMAQGAWSEKLFF. The chain employs TRBV10-3 and TRBJ1-4; TRBD1 agrees at 8 bases. The V and J ends lost 0 bases and 7 bases, in that order; junction bases with no gene match: 13. Germline V gives CDR1 ENHRY, CDR2 SYGVKD. This CDR3 has 18 amino acids.

This clone was detected a few times. The J gene is TRBJ2-7, the V gene TRBV28; D possibly matches TRBD1 or TRBD2 (5 bases each). Trimming pared 7 bases from V and 2 bases from J, leaving 15 bases between. CDR3 length: 14 residues. The germline V gene encodes CDR1 MDHEN and CDR2 SYDVKM. CDR3 region: CASMVWDGTYEQYF. DNA for the CDR3: TGTGCCAGCATGGTCTGGGACGGGACCTACGAGCAGTACTTC.

This clone has a handful of counts. This chain uses TRBV7-2 with TRBJ2-7; D is perhaps TRBD2 (6 bases). The CDR3 consists of 15 residues. Germline V gene sequence: CDR1 SGHTA, CDR2 FQGNSA. Between the trimmed V and J ends, which lost 1 base and 6 bases, there was a span of 16 bases. The CDR3 DNA reads as TGTGCCAGCAGCTTAGAGGGACTGGTCCCCGGCGAGCAGTACTTC. It translates to CASSLEGLVPGEQYF.

The V gene is TRBV5-4, the J gene TRBJ2-5; perhaps TRBD1 as D (6 bases). The J call is in doubt because the DNA end fits TRBJ2-7 better. CDR1 and CDR2 (germline): SGHNT, YYREEE (reference sequence). The CDR3 is 14 residues long. Here the CDR3 reads CASRLDRNSYEQYF. The CDR3 nucleotides are TGTGCCAGCAGACTGGACAGAAACTCCTACGAGCAGTACTTC.

This sequence joins TRBV5-1 and TRBJ1-1; no clear D. The germline CDR1 and CDR2 sequences are SGHRS and YFSETQ. There are 14 residues in the CDR3. Trimming removed 1 base at V and 5 bases at J, with 12 bases between. DNA for the CDR3: TGCGCCAGCAGCTTGCAACAGCTGGGGACTGAAGCTTTCTTT. Translated, it gives CASSLQQLGTEAFF.

The rearrangement uses TRBV2 and TRBJ2-7, with unresolved D. The CDR3 runs 11 residues. CDR1 and CDR2 from the germline V gene are SNHLY and FYNNEI. The V gene lost 7 bases and the J gene lost 5 bases, with 9 bases spanning the gap. Here the CDR3 reads CASINYHEQYF. The CDR3 region has the DNA TGTGCCAGCATCAATTACCACGAGCAGTACTTC.

This clone came up a few times. The chain uses TRBV20-1 and TRBJ2-5; D remains ambiguous. CDR1 and CDR2 from the germline V gene are DFQATT and SNEGSKA (reference sequence). This CDR3 region has 10 residues. The CDR3 here is CSLWKETQYF. In DNA, the CDR3 is TGCAGCCTATGGAAAGAGACCCAGTACTTC.

The chain combines TRBV6-5 with TRBJ1-2; TRBD1 might be the D (5 bases). The CDR3 loop spans 13 amino acids. The V end lost 6 bases, the J end lost 0 bases, and 8 bases lay between the germline ends. Germline assignment: CDR1 MNHEY and CDR2 SVGAGI. CDR3: CASSTGPNYGYTF. The CDR3 nucleotides read TGTGCCAGCAGCACGGGGCCTAACTATGGCTACACCTTC.

This clone showed up just once. Germline and junction disagree at one end, which may indicate a read error. V and J are TRBV28 and TRBJ1-5, with D maybe TRBD1 (5 bases). This CDR3 has 14 amino acids. The germline CDR1 and CDR2 sequences are MDHEN and SYDVKM. CDR3 nucleotides: TGTGTCAGCAGTCGAGGAGGGGTAAGACAGCCCCAGCATTTT. Its translation: CVSSRGGVRQPQHF. Variable domain in full (rest from reference TRBV28 and TRBJ1-5): DVKVTQSSRYLVKRTGEKVFLECVQDMDHENMFWYRQDPGLGLRLIYFSYDVKMKEKGDIPEGYSVSREKKERFSLILESASTNQTSMYLCVSSRGGVRQPQHFGDGTRLSIL.

The V gene is TRBV2, the J gene TRBJ1-1; no firm D call. The CDR3 has 15 residues. V was cut by 1 base and J by 3 bases, with 12 bases left in between. CDR1 SNHLY and CDR2 FYNNEI come from the germline V gene. CDR3 nucleotides: TGTGCCAGCAGTGAAGGCCAACAGCTTTACACTGAAGCTTTCTTT. This sequence encodes CASSEGQQLYTEAFF.

V usage is TRBV4-1 and J usage is TRBJ2-5; 13 bases map to TRBD2. The CDR3 is made up of 16 amino acids. The J segment lost 6 bases and the V segment lost 0 bases, leaving 4 bases of the junction unmatched. Germline lookup yields CDR1 MGHRA and CDR2 YSYEKL. This CDR3 is CASSQDGLAGVKTQYF. CDR3 nucleotides: TGCGCCAGCAGCCAAGACGGACTAGCGGGAGTAAAGACCCAGTACTTC.

A single count supports this clone. The chain carries TRBV28 and TRBJ2-7; D might be TRBD1 (5 bases). Germline CDR1 and CDR2: MDHEN and SYDVKM. V was trimmed by 6 bases and J by 5 bases, leaving 23 bases between them. CDR3 length: 16 residues. CDR3 in DNA: TGTGCCAGCAGCTTCCCCGGACAAGGAGCTCTCGACGAGCAGTACTTC. It codes for CASSFPGQGALDEQYF.

The chain uses TRBV15 and TRBJ1-4; no reliable D call. The length of the CDR3 is 13 residues. From germline, CDR1 is LNHNV and CDR2 YYDKDF (reference sequence). Trimming took off 0 bases at V and 5 bases at J, with 4 bases between the two ends. CDR3 residues: CATSRDPNEKLFF. CDR3 nucleotide sequence: TGTGCCACCAGCAGAGATCCCAATGAAAAACTGTTTTTT.

This clone was observed a few times. J is TRBJ1-4 and V is TRBV30; no clear D. This CDR3 region has 15 residues. V gave up 0 bases and J gave up 4 bases, with 12 bases separating them. The germline V gene encodes CDR1 GTSNPN and CDR2 SVGIG (reference sequence). The CDR3 protein is CAWSVLAASNEKLFF. CDR3 DNA: TGTGCCTGGAGTGTACTGGCGGCCAGTAATGAAAAACTGTTTTTT.

The chain links TRBV7-9 to TRBJ1-2; 8 nucleotides align to TRBD1. The CDR3 runs to 16 residues. Trimming cost V 6 bases and J 4 bases; bases outside gene matches: 13. Germline assignment: CDR1 SEHNR and CDR2 FQNEAQ (reference sequence). CDR3 sequence: CASSFTGQGGGYGYTF. Here the CDR3 DNA reads TGTGCCAGCAGTTTTACCGGACAGGGAGGGGGCTATGGCTACACCTTC.

This clone has just one count. The V gene is TRBV28, the J gene TRBJ2-1; no clear D gene. V was pared by 8 bases and J by 10 bases, with 9 bases between. The CDR3 runs to 10 residues. CDR1 and CDR2 (germline): MDHEN, SYDVKM. The CDR3 DNA reads TGTGCCAGCGCGATAAGAGAGCAGTTCTTC. Translated: CASAIREQFF.

A word on this clone: Other DNA sequences from this sample encode an identical CDR3 as well. The chain has TRBV20-1 and TRBJ2-5; the D is unclear. Looked up from germline, CDR1 is DFQATT and CDR2 is SNEGSKA (reference sequence). Trimming stripped 3 bases from V and 3 bases from J, with 5 bases between. The CDR3 consists of 11 residues. The CDR3 spells CSASGEETQYF. In nucleotides, the CDR3 is TGCAGTGCTAGTGGGGAAGAGACCCAGTACTTC.

This clone was recorded a few times. J is TRBJ1-5 and V is TRBV2; a weak D match, TRBD1 (5 bases). Germline assignment: CDR1 SNHLY and CDR2 FYNNEI. Trimming removed 5 bases from V and 13 bases from J, with 15 bases in between. The CDR3 spans 12 residues. Here the CDR3 reads CASSNMGVRQHF. CDR3 coding DNA: TGTGCCAGCAGTAATATGGGGGTACGGCAGCATTTT.

The chain links TRBV2 to TRBJ2-1, with 14 bases matching TRBD2. With V trimmed by 5 bases and J by 9 bases, 12 bases remained unmatched. This CDR3 region has 17 residues. Germline CDR1 is SNHLY and CDR2 is FYNNEI. The CDR3: CASSYTRQTSGRGEQFF. In DNA, the CDR3 is TGTGCCAGCAGTTACACCCGGCAGACTAGCGGGAGGGGTGAGCAGTTCTTC.

The chain joins TRBV6-6 to TRBJ1-1, with a tentative D call TRBD1 (5 bases). Germline CDR1 MNHNY, CDR2 SVGAGI (reference sequence). This CDR3 is 13 amino acids long. Between the trimmed V and J ends, which lost 6 bases and 0 bases, there was a span of 8 bases. The CDR3 is CASRQDLNTEAFF. For the CDR3, the DNA is TGTGCCAGCAGACAGGATCTGAACACTGAAGCTTTCTTT.

The chain employs TRBV2 and TRBJ1-1, with 8 bases identical to TRBD1. The CDR3 length is 15 residues. Trimming cost V 6 bases and J 5 bases; bases outside gene matches: 11. CDR1 is SNHLY and CDR2 is FYNNEI in the germline V gene. The CDR3 region is CASSKDRGEGTEAFF. The CDR3 DNA is TGTGCCAGCAGCAAAGACAGGGGCGAAGGTACTGAAGCTTTCTTT.

J is TRBJ2-5 and V is TRBV6-1, with 7 bases aligning to TRBD1. The CDR3 runs to 14 residues. Germline V gives CDR1 MNHNS, CDR2 SASEGT. The ends lost 5 bases at V and 1 base at J; junction bases unmatched: 4. CDR3 DNA sequence: TGTGCCAGCAGTTCCGGGACAGCCCAAGAGACCCAGTACTTC. It encodes CASSSGTAQETQYF.